Shown below are 28 T cell receptor beta chains from a single sample sequenced in a study of STAT5B mutations in CD4+ large granular lymphocyte leukemia. Repertoires were generated with immunoSEQ multiplex PCR, while TCRdb's copy carries only in-frame clones and drops some. The sample carries some 45,000 clones, 80% to 90% recorded once. Source material: CD4+ T cells from blood buffy coats. These receptors all stem from a human donor in good health.

This chain connects TRBV18 to TRBJ2-7, with 12 bases matching TRBD1. Germline values: CDR1 KGHSH, CDR2 LQKENI. CDR3 size: 17 residues. V shed 1 base, J shed 4 bases, and the junction held 8 bases outside the gene matches. CDR3 DNA sequence: TGTGCCAGCTCACCACACCCCGGGACAGGGGGCGCGTACGAGCAGTACTTC. Protein product: CASSPHPGTGGAYEQYF.

The chain carries TRBV5-1 and TRBJ2-1, with D tentatively TRBD2 (7 bases). CDR3 length equals 17 residues. V was cut by 0 bases and J by 4 bases, with 17 bases left in between. Germline CDR1 reads SGHRS; CDR2 reads YFSETQ. The CDR3 nucleotides read TGCGCCAGCAGCTTGGAGGCTGGGGGGGCGTCGTACAATGAGCAGTTCTTC. Translating it yields CASSLEAGGASYNEQFF.

Concerning this clone itself: Germline is not matched at one junction end, which may reflect a read error. V and J are TRBV30 and TRBJ1-1; a weak D match, TRBD1 (5 bases). The CDR3 has 13 residues. Germline CDR1 reads GTSNPN; CDR2 reads SVGIG (reference sequence). The CDR3 loop reads CAWSRGTPTKAFF. The CDR3 DNA reads as TGTGCCTGGAGCCGGGGGACGCCCACTAAAGCTTTCTTT.

The chain uses TRBV10-2 and TRBJ2-5; D perhaps matches TRBD1 (6 bases). Germline-derived CDR1 and CDR2 are WSHSY and SAAADI. CDR3 size: 15 residues. Trimming took off 0 bases at V and 7 bases at J, with 15 bases between the two ends. The CDR3 reads CASSESDSARGTQYF. Here the CDR3 DNA reads TGCGCCAGCAGTGAGTCGGACAGTGCGAGGGGGACCCAGTACTTC.

This chain joins TRBV6-4 and TRBJ2-1; D is undetermined. V gave up 1 base and J gave up 0 bases, with 10 bases separating them. CDR3 size: 16 residues. Germline V gene lookup returns CDR1 MRHNA and CDR2 SNTAGT. CDR3 residues: CASSDWSVSSYNEQFF. CDR3 DNA: TGTGCCAGCAGTGACTGGAGCGTTAGCTCCTACAATGAGCAGTTCTTC.

The chain combines TRBV27 with TRBJ2-3; 7 positions agree with TRBD1. Germline lookup yields CDR1 MNHEY and CDR2 SMNVEV (reference sequence). J was trimmed by 0 bases and V by 4 bases; bases with no gene match: 10. The CDR3 is 17 residues long. CDR3 sequence (DNA): TGTGCCAGCAGTTCACCTTGGGGGACAGCTAGCACAGATACGCAGTATTTT. Its translation is CASSSPWGTASTDTQYF.

This CDR3 reads CASSLGGTGWADTQYF. The CDR3 coding sequence is TGTGCCAGCAGCTTAGGAGGGACTGGATGGGCAGATACGCAGTATTTT. The gene calls are TRBV11-3 and TRBJ2-3; D is possibly TRBD2 (6 bases). Trimming took 1 base from V and 4 from J, leaving 15 bases between them. Germline V gene lookup returns CDR1 SGHNT and CDR2 YENEEA. The CDR3 sequence is 16 residues long. Full variable domain (rest looked up from reference TRBV11-3 and TRBJ2-3): EAGVVQSPRYKIIEKKQPVAFWCNPISGHNTLYWYLQNLGQGPELLIRYENEEAVDDSQLPKDRFSAERLKGVDSTLKIQPAELGDSAVYLCASSLGGTGWADTQYFGPGTRLTVL.

The genes are TRBV2 and TRBJ2-3, with 9 nucleotides matching TRBD2. This CDR3 is built from 17 residues. Per the germline V gene, CDR1 is SNHLY and CDR2 is FYNNEI. J lost 5 bases, V lost 6 bases, and 15 bases had no gene match. The CDR3 loop reads CASSPLRAGGVGDTQYF. The CDR3 coding sequence is TGTGCCAGCAGCCCCCTTAGGGCGGGAGGGGTGGGAGATACGCAGTATTTT. The full variable domain, rest sourced from reference TRBV2 and TRBJ2-3, is EPEVTQTPSHQVTQMGQEVILRCVPISNHLYFYWYRQILGQKVEFLVSFYNNEISEKSEIFDDQFSVERPDGSNFTLKIRSTKLEDSAMYFCASSPLRAGGVGDTQYFGPGTRLTVL.

The V call is TRBV7-3, the J call TRBJ1-3, with D hard to call. The CDR3 is 14 amino acids. Trimming cost V 1 base and J 0 bases, with 4 bases left between them. CDR1 and CDR2 from the germline V gene are SGHTA and FQGTGA. CDR3 nucleotide sequence: TGTGCCAGCAGCTTAAAATCCTCTGGAAACACCATATATTTT. Encoded protein: CASSLKSSGNTIYF. The variable domain in full, with the rest retrieved from reference TRBV7-3 and TRBJ1-3, is GAGVSQTPSNKVTEKGKYVELRCDPISGHTALYWYRQSLGQGPEFLIYFQGTGAADDSGLPNDRFFAVRPEGSVSTLKIQRTERGDSAVYLCASSLKSSGNTIYFGEGSWLTVV.

This sequence joins TRBV4-2 and TRBJ1-1; maybe TRBD1 (6 bases). Germline V gene lookup returns CDR1 LGHNA and CDR2 YNFKEQ. The CDR3 runs 14 residues. V lost 4 bases and J lost 1, with 10 bases in between. CDR3 DNA sequence: TGTGCCAGCAGCCGCGACAGGACGAACACTGAAGCTTTCTTT. Amino acid sequence: CASSRDRTNTEAFF.

This clone appeared a few times. This sequence joins TRBV6-5 and TRBJ1-2; 7 positions match TRBD1. The germline V gene has CDR1 MNHEY and CDR2 SVGAGI. Trimming cost V 5 bases and J 6 bases; bases outside gene matches: 9. The CDR3 length is 14 residues. The CDR3 sequence: CASSVDRAGDGYTF. CDR3 nucleotide sequence: TGTGCCAGCAGTGTCGACAGGGCGGGCGATGGCTACACCTTC.

The rearrangement joins TRBV7-3 to TRBJ2-5; 8 positions agree with TRBD1. This CDR3 region has 15 residues. Trimming at V came to 0 bases and at J to 4 bases, leaving 4 bases not matched to a gene. The germline CDR1 and CDR2 sequences are SGHTA and FQGTGA. CDR3 region: CASSLTGRGLETQYF. CDR3 nucleotide sequence: TGTGCCAGCAGCTTAACTGGCAGGGGGCTAGAGACCCAGTACTTC.

The chain uses TRBV19 and TRBJ1-2; D is uncertain. The CDR3 is made up of 16 amino acids. Trimming removed 3 bases at V and 0 bases at J, with 14 bases between. The germline gives CDR1 LNHDA, CDR2 SQIVND (reference sequence). The CDR3 spells CASSITELPPNYGYTF. CDR3 nucleotides: TGTGCCAGTAGTATTACAGAGTTACCTCCTAACTATGGCTACACCTTC. The variable domain in full, with the rest retrieved from reference TRBV19 and TRBJ1-2, is DGGITQSPKYLFRKEGQNVTLSCEQNLNHDAMYWYRQDPGQGLRLIYYSQIVNDFQKGDIAEGYSVSREKKESFPLTVTSAQKNPTAFYLCASSITELPPNYGYTFGSGTRLTVV.

The chain joins TRBV28 to TRBJ1-5, with a tentative D call TRBD1 (6 bases). The V and J ends lost 4 bases and 2 bases respectively, with 12 bases between them. CDR3 length: 15 amino acids. In germline, CDR1 is MDHEN, CDR2 SYDVKM. The CDR3 bases are TGTGCCAGCAGTTCCGGGACAAGACGCAATCAGCCCCAGCATTTT. Translating it yields CASSSGTRRNQPQHF.

The gene calls are TRBV5-6 and TRBJ2-1; the D gene is possibly TRBD2 (6 bases). From germline, CDR1 is SGHDT and CDR2 YYEEEE. The CDR3 has 16 amino acids. V lost 0 bases and J 3 bases, leaving 13 bases between the germline ends. The CDR3 DNA follows: TGTGCCAGCAGCTTGGTCGCGGGAAAACTCTACAATGAGCAGTTCTTC. Translated: CASSLVAGKLYNEQFF.

This clone was counted once. V is TRBV6-5 and J is TRBJ2-5; D call uncertain. The CDR3 is 13 amino acids. Germline V gene sequence: CDR1 MNHEY, CDR2 SVGAGI. V was pared by 4 bases and J by 4 bases, with 10 bases between. The CDR3 sequence is CASSSGPGETQYF. CDR3 DNA: TGTGCCAGCAGTTCCGGGCCGGGAGAGACCCAGTACTTC.

V usage is TRBV5-4 and J usage is TRBJ2-5; 7 bases line up with TRBD2. The CDR3 has 13 residues. V trimming: 5 bases; J trimming: 5 bases; junction bases outside the gene matches: 6. Germline V gene data show CDR1 as SGHNT and CDR2 as YYREEE (reference sequence). In nucleotides, the CDR3 is TGTGCCAGCAGTCCGGGGGGTGGGGAGACCCAGTACTTC. Translated, it gives CASSPGGGETQYF. The full variable domain, its missing parts supplied by reference TRBV5-4 and TRBJ2-5, is ETGVTQSPTHLIKTRGQQVTLRCSSQSGHNTVSWYQQALGQGPQFIFQYYREEENGRGNFPPRFSGLQFPNYSSELNVNALELDDSALYLCASSPGGGETQYFGPGTRLLVL.

The chain uses TRBV5-5 and TRBJ1-2; TRBD1 matches 8 bases. Germline trimming cut 0 bases from V and 7 bases from J; bases unmatched to any gene: 2. The CDR3 is 13 residues long. Looked up from germline, CDR1 is SGHKS and CDR2 is YYEKEE (reference sequence). The CDR3 nucleotides are TGTGCCAGCAGCTTGGACAGGGGGATTGGCTACACCTTC. As protein: CASSLDRGIGYTF.

In nucleotides, the CDR3 is TGTGCCAGCAGCTTAGGTGACCAACGCATTCAGTACTTC. It yields the protein CASSLGDQRIQYF. The V gene is TRBV7-6, the J gene TRBJ2-4; D uncertain. The CDR3 totals 13 residues. V lost 1 base, J lost 9 bases, and 10 bases lay in between. Germline CDR1 SGHVS, CDR2 FNYEAQ.

The CDR3 bases are TGCGCCAGCACCCGAGGGGGGGGAGAGGCCGGGGAGCTGTTTTTT. Translation: CASTRGGGEAGELFF. The chain joins TRBV5-1 to TRBJ2-2; D is perhaps TRBD2 (7 bases). Germline values: CDR1 SGHRS, CDR2 YFSETQ. V was clipped by 6 bases and J by 6 bases, with 18 bases between them. This CDR3 spans 15 amino acids.

The rearrangement uses TRBV19 and TRBJ2-3, with 8 bases lining up with TRBD2. V dropped 5 bases and J dropped 2; count of bases not matched to a gene: 12. CDR1 is LNHDA and CDR2 is SQIVND in the germline V gene (reference sequence). This CDR3 spans 17 amino acids. CDR3: CASSPDSAGGYTDTQYF. CDR3 sequence (DNA): TGTGCCAGTAGTCCAGACTCGGCGGGAGGTTACACAGATACGCAGTATTTT.

This chain uses TRBV15 with TRBJ2-3, with 11 bases lining up with TRBD2. This CDR3 contains 16 residues. V was pared by 5 bases and J by 6 bases, with 10 bases of the junction left unmatched. CDR1 is LNHNV and CDR2 is YYDKDF in the germline V gene (reference sequence). CDR3 loop: CATSLLSGRARDTQYF. CDR3 DNA: TGTGCCACCAGCCTCCTTAGCGGGAGGGCCAGGGATACGCAGTATTTT. Variable domain in full (rest from reference TRBV15 and TRBJ2-3): DAMVIQNPRYQVTQFGKPVTLSCSQTLNHNVMYWYQQKSSQAPKLLFHYYDKDFNNEADTPDNFQSRRPNTSFCFLDIRSPGLGDTAMYLCATSLLSGRARDTQYFGPGTRLTVL.

V gene TRBV5-1 combines with J gene TRBJ2-3; the match to TRBD2 covers 12 bases. V trimming: 4 bases; J trimming: 3 bases; junction bases outside the gene matches: 3. The length of the CDR3 is 15 residues. From germline, CDR1 is SGHRS and CDR2 YFSETQ. Written as DNA, the CDR3 is TGCGCCAGCAGCGGGACTAGCGGGTTTACAGATACGCAGTATTTT. Residues: CASSGTSGFTDTQYF.

This chain uses TRBV18 with TRBJ2-7, with a possible D match to TRBD1 (5 bases). This CDR3 has 15 amino acids. V was clipped by 2 bases and J by 2 bases, with 13 bases between them. In germline, CDR1 is KGHSH, CDR2 LQKENI. The CDR3 here is CASSPSWQGTYEQYF. CDR3 nucleotides: TGTGCCAGCTCACCATCATGGCAGGGAACCTACGAGCAGTACTTC. Full variable domain (remainder filled in from reference TRBV18 and TRBJ2-7): NAGVMQNPRHLVRRRGQEARLRCSPMKGHSHVYWYRQLPEEGLKFMVYLQKENIIDESGMPKERFSAEFPKEGPSILRIQQVVRGDSAAYFCASSPSWQGTYEQYFGPGTRLTVT.

CDR3 nucleotides: TGTGCCAGCAGCCCCGGAAGGACTAGCGGGACGGAGGAGACCCAGTACTTC. Amino acid sequence: CASSPGRTSGTEETQYF. V is TRBV7-3 and J is TRBJ2-5; 12 bases line up with TRBD2. J was trimmed by 5 bases and V by 5 bases; bases with no gene match: 12. Germline CDR1 SGHTA, CDR2 FQGTGA. CDR3 length: 17 amino acids.

J is TRBJ2-3 and V is TRBV30; the D gene is possibly TRBD1 (6 bases). V gave up 1 base and J gave up 2 bases, with 13 bases separating them. This CDR3 has 15 amino acids. Germline CDR1 is GTSNPN and CDR2 is SVGIG (reference sequence). The CDR3 is CAWSAKDRSTDTQYF. The CDR3 nucleotides are TGTGCCTGGAGTGCGAAGGACAGATCCACAGATACGCAGTATTTT.

The V gene is TRBV5-1, the J gene TRBJ1-3, with D uncertain. Germline CDR1 SGHRS, CDR2 YFSETQ. V lost 0 bases to trimming and J lost 4 bases, with 8 bases between them. CDR3 length: 14 amino acids. The CDR3 sequence is CASSLEGSGNTIYF. The CDR3 DNA reads as TGCGCCAGCAGCTTGGAGGGCTCAGGAAACACCATATATTTT. The full variable domain, in which reference TRBV5-1 and TRBJ1-3 provide the parts outside the CDR3, is KAGVTQTPRYLIKTRGQQVTLSCSPISGHRSVSWYQQTPGQGLQFLFEYFSETQRNKGNFPGRFSGRQFSNSRSEMNVSTLELGDSALYLCASSLEGSGNTIYFGEGSWLTVV.

The V gene is TRBV5-4, the J gene TRBJ2-1, with no clear D. CDR1 and CDR2 from the germline V gene are SGHNT and YYREEE (reference sequence). There are 17 residues in the CDR3. Between the trimmed V and J ends, which lost 0 bases and 0 bases, there was a span of 13 bases. The chain's CDR3 is CASSLAGSSSSYNEQFF. Written as DNA, the CDR3 is TGTGCCAGCAGCTTGGCAGGCAGCTCGAGCTCCTACAATGAGCAGTTCTTC.